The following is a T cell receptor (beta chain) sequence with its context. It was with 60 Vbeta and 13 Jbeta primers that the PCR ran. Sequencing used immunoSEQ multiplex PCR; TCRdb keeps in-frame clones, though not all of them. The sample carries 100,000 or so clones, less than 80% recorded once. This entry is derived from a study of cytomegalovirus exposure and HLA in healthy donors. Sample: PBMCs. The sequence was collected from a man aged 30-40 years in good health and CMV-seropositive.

CDR3 in DNA: TGTGCCAGCAGCTTTGGGCAGGGAGGGAATTCACCCCTCCACTTT. Amino acid sequence: CASSFGQGGNSPLHF. V usage is TRBV13 and J usage is TRBJ1-6; a weak D match, TRBD1 (5 bases). CDR3 length: 15 amino acids. Per the germline V gene, CDR1 is PRHDT and CDR2 is FYEKMQ (reference sequence). With 3 bases removed from V and 7 bases from J, the gap between germline ends came to 13 bases.